This TCR beta chain came from a study of T-cell reconstitution after alpha-beta-depleted transplantation in children (dated by TCRdb to the mid-2010s). Some background on the complete study: Using TCR repertoire profiling, the study followed T-cell immune reconstitution in a quantitative way in children after TCRalphabeta/CD19-depleted allogeneic hematopoietic cell transplantation. On the study overall, not on this receptor specifically: Apparently early alphabetaT-cell count recovery about two months after transplant reportedly relied on only several hundred rapidly expanded clones derived from non-depleted graft cells. The frequencies of hyperexpanded clones fell over the following months, and after one year, T-cell counts and TCRbeta diversity were mostly attributed to newly produced T cells. In some patients, the high TCRbeta diversity seen at day 60 was put down to recipient T cells and intrathymic progenitors that had survived conditioning.

The CDR1 and CDR2 encoded by the germline V gene are SNHLY and FYNNEI. The CDR3 runs 14 residues from the cysteine to the phenylalanine. The sequence is cut down to CDR3 DNA, 42 bases in frame from base 1. The library relied on PCR. TCRdb lists the instrument as Illumina HiSeq 2500. Molecular barcoding was employed in the preparation of TCR libraries, with unique molecular identifiers being used to normalize TCRbeta repertoire quantification. TCRdb itself trimmed the public reads at Q25 with fastp, ran MiXCR and retained productive beta chains. Each record represents a unique CDR3 protein, reported with the most common genes and DNA among its rows. Within this sample are approximately 150,000 distinct CDR3 sequences, with around 8.5% of them counted one time only. The ten largest clones capture approximately 18% of the sample. This clonotype was counted many times. No cognate antigen has been identified for it. There are no base qualities to consult, and no much larger clone falls within one base.

The treatment or condition label, read with the paper, signifies: allogeneic hematopoietic cell transplantation with graft depleted of TCRalphabeta T cells and CD19 B cells. The children who served as transplant recipients had been given grafts of TCRalphabeta/CD19-depleted allogeneic hematopoietic cells. The origin of this receptor is a female patient younger than 10 who had a stem cell transplant for congenital amegakaryocytic thrombocytopenia, so the T cells may come from the graft donor. The sample consisted of PBMCs, mostly from graft donor cells, taken 180 days after TCRalphabeta/CD19-depleted stem cell transplant. The sequence links TRBV2 to TRBJ2-1; TRBD2 fits 9 bases in the junction. CDR3 loop: CALVSGRGYNEQFF. The sequenced DNA: TGTGCTTTGGTTAGCGGGAGAGGCTACAATGAGCAGTTCTTC.